This section outlines one T cell receptor (beta chain) sequence together with its context. No antigen is known for it. No much larger clone exists at a distance of one base, and base qualities are not known. The data originate from a study of radiotherapy plus CTLA-4 blockade in lung cancer (dated by TCRdb to 2016 to 2019). Background on the whole study: Among the enrolled patients, about 19% had an objective response, and around 31% reached disease control.

Overall study results and their limits: The strongest predictors of response were reported to be early dynamic shifts in blood T cell clones along with a rise in serum interferon-beta following radiation. After treatment with radiotherapy and ipilimumab, TCR clones that originated in tumors expanded in peripheral blood.

Focal radiation therapy combined with CTLA-4 blockade (ipilimumab) was tested in patients with chemo-refractory metastatic non-small-cell lung cancer. The germline ends are 18 bases apart after V is trimmed by 1 base and J by 8 bases. Its CDR3 holds 15 amino acids, cysteine through phenylalanine. The sequence is cut down to CDR3 DNA, 45 bases in frame from base 1. CDR1 is given as SGHNT and CDR2 as YYREEE, both from the germline V gene (reference sequence). The library was generated by the immunoSEQ multiplex PCR assay. The table comes from immuneACCESS by way of TCRdb, which keeps in-frame sequences with V and J called. Part of the clones is missing from these tables; in studies checked, under half for an unresolved V gene and the rest for unknown reasons. The sample includes roughly 44,000 clones, with around 76% observed a single time. The ten largest clonotypes hold approximately 12% of the sample.

Material: peripheral blood, obtained from a patient treated with radiotherapy plus ipilimumab. This sequence uses TRBV5-4 and TRBJ1-2, with the D gene not confidently named. This TCR was sampled from a human donor with non-small cell lung cancer who had stable disease on radiotherapy plus ipilimumab. At the DNA level, the sequence is TGTGCCAGCAGCTTGTTTAATTCTGGGAGGAGGGGCTACACCTTC. It encodes CASSLFNSGRRGYTF.